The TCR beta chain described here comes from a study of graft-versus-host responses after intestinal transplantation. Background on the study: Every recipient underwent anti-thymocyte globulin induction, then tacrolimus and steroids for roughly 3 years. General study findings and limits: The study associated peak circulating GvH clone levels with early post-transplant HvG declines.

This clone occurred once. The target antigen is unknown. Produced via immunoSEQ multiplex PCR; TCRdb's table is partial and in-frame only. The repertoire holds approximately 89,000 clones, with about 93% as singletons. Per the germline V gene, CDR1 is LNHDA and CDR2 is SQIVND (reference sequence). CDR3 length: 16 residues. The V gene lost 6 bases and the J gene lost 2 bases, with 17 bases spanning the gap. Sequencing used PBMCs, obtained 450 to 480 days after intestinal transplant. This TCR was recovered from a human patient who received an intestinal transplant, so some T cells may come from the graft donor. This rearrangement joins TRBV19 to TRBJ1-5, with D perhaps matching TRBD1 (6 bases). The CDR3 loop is CASSSRQVSGNQPQHF. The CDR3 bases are TGTGCCAGTAGCAGCCGACAGGTTTCGGGCAATCAGCCCCAGCATTTT.